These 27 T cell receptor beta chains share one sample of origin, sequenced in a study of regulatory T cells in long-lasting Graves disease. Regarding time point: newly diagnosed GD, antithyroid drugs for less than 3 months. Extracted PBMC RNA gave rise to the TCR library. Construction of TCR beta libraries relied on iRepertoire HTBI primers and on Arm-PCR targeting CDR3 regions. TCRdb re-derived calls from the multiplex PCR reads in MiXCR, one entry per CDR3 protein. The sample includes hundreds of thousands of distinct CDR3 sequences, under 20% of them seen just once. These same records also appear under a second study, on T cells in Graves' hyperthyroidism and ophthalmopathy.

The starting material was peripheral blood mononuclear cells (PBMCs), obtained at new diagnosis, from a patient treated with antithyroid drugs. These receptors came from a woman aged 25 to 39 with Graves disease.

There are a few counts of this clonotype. CDR3 nucleotide sequence: TGTGCCAGCAGCCCATTCGGGGCCAGGGGAGCCTACGAGCAGTACTTC. Its protein is CASSPFGARGAYEQYF. The chain recombines TRBV13 with TRBJ2-7; perhaps TRBD1 as D (6 bases). V was pared by 5 bases and J by 2 bases, with 19 bases between. CDR3 length equals 16 residues. The germline CDR1 and CDR2 sequences are PRHDT and FYEKMQ (reference sequence).

DNA for the CDR3: TGTGCCAGTACCGGGACTAGCGGAACATACGAGCAGTACTTC. This sequence encodes CASTGTSGTYEQYF. The chain recombines TRBV19 with TRBJ2-7; TRBD2 agrees at 11 bases. Germline CDR1 is LNHDA and CDR2 is SQIVND (reference sequence). The CDR3 consists of 14 residues. The junction had 6 bases not matched to a gene; V was cut back by 7 bases and J by 4 bases.

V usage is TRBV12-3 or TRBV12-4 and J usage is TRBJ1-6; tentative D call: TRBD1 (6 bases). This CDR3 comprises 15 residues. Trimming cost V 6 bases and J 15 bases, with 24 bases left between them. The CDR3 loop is CASRRGGAGVAGLHF. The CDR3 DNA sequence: TGTGCCAGCAGACGGGGGGGGGCAGGGGTCGCCGGCCTCCACTTT.

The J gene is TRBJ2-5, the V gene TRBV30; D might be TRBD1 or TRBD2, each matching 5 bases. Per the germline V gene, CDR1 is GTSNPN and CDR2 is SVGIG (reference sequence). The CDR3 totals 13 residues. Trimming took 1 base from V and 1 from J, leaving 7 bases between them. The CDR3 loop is CAWSAGTQETQYF. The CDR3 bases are TGTGCCTGGAGTGCAGGGACCCAAGAGACCCAGTACTTC.

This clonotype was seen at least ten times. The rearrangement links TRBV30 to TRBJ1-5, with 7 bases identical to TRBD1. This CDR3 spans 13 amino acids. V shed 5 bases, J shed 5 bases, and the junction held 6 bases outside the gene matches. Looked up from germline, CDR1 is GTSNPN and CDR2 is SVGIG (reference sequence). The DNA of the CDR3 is TGTGCCTGGGCAGAACAGGGGTATCAGCCCCAGCATTTT. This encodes CAWAEQGYQPQHF. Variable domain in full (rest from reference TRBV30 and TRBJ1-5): SQTIHQWPATLVQPVGSPLSLECTVEGTSNPNLYWYRQAAGRGLQLLFYSVGIGQISSEVPQNLSASRPQDRQFILSSKKLLLSDSGFYLCAWAEQGYQPQHFGDGTRLSIL.

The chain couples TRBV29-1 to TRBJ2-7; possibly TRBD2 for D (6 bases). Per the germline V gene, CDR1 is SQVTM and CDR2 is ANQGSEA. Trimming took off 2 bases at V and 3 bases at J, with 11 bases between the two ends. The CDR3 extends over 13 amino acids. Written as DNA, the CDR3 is TGCAGCGTTGAAATCTCGGGACTCTACGAGCAGTACTTC. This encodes CSVEISGLYEQYF.

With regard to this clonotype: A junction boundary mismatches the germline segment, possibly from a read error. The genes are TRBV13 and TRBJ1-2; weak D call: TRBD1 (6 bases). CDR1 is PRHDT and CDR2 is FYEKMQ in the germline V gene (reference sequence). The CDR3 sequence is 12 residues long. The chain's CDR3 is CASSRPMGALHF. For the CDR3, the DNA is TGTGCCAGCAGCCGCCCCATGGGGGCGCTACACTTC.

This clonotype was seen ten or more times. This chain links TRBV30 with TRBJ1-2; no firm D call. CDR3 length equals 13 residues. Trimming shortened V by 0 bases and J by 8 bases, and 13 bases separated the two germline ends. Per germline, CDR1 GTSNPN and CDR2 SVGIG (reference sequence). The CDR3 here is CAWSVGTQAGYTF. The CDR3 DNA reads TGTGCCTGGAGTGTAGGCACGCAGGCCGGCTACACCTTC.

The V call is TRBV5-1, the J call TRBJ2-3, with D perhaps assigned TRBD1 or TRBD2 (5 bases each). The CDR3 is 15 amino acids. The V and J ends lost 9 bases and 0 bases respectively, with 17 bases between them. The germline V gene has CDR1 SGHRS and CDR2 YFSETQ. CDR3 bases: TGCGCCAACAGTCTAGCAGGGTCGAGCACAGATACGCAGTATTTT. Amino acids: CANSLAGSSTDTQYF.

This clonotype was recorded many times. For the CDR3, the DNA is TGCGCCAGCAGCTGGGGGGACAAGGGGGGGCACCGGAACACTGAAGCTTTCTTT. This translates into CASSWGDKGGHRNTEAFF. The chain carries TRBV5-1 and TRBJ1-1, with a weak D call TRBD1 (6 bases). The ends were cut back, 3 bases at V and 1 base at J, with 22 bases in the middle. This CDR3 is 18 amino acids long. Germline V gene sequence: CDR1 SGHRS, CDR2 YFSETQ.

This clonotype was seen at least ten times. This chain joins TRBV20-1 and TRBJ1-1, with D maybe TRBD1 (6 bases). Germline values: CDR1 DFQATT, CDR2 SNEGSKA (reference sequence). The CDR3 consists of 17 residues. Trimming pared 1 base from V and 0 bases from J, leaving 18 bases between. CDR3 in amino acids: CSARVGFQGLMNTEAFF. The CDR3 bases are TGCAGTGCTAGAGTCGGATTTCAGGGGTTAATGAACACTGAAGCTTTCTTT.

The DNA for the CDR3 is TGTGCCAGCAGCCGGGGACAGGGTATGAATTCACCCCTCCACTTT. Encoded protein: CASSRGQGMNSPLHF. The chain employs TRBV3-1 and TRBJ1-6, with 9 bases aligning to TRBD1. This CDR3 is built from 15 residues. The trim removed 4 bases at V and 7 bases at J, leaving 5 bases unmatched. Germline V gene lookup returns CDR1 LGHDT and CDR2 YNNKEL (reference sequence).

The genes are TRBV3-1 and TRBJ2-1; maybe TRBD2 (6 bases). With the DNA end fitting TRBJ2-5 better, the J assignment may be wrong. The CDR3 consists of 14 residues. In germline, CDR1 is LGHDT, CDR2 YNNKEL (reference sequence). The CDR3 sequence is CASSQEGGAKTQYF. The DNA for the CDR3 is TGTGCCAGCAGCCAAGAGGGGGGAGCGAAGACCCAGTACTTC.

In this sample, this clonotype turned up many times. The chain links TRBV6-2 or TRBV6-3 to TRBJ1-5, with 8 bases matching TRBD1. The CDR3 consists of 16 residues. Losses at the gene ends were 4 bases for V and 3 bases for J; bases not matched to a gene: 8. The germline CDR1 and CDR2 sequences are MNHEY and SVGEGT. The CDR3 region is CASSSYRQGSNQPQHF. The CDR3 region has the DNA TGTGCCAGCAGTTCATACAGACAGGGGTCCAATCAGCCCCAGCATTTT.

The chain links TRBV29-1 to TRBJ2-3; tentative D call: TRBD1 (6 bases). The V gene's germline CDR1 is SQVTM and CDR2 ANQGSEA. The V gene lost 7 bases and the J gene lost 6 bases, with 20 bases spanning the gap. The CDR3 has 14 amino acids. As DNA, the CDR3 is TGCAGCGGAAATTCAGGGGTTTTTTCGGATACGCAGTATTTT. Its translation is CSGNSGVFSDTQYF.

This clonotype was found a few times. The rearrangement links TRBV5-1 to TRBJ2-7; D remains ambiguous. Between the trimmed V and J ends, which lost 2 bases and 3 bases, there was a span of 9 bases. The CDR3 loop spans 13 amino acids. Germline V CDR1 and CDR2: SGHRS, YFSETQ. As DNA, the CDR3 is TGCGCCAGCAGCTTAGGGATCCGCTACGAGCAGTACTTC. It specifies CASSLGIRYEQYF.

CDR3 protein: CAWTMRTSENLRTDTQYF. For the CDR3, the DNA is TGTGCCTGGACCATGCGGACTAGCGAAAACCTTCGCACAGATACGCAGTATTTT. The gene calls are TRBV30 and TRBJ2-3; 9 bases are a match to TRBD2. Per the germline V gene, CDR1 is GTSNPN and CDR2 is SVGIG (reference sequence). J was trimmed by 1 base and V by 4 bases; bases with no gene match: 15. The CDR3 length is 18 residues.

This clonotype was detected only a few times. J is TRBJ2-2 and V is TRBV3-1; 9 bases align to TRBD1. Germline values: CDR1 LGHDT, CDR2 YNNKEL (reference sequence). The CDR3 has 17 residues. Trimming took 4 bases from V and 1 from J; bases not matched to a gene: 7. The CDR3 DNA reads TGTGCCAGCAGCCGCATAACAGGGGGCATGAACACCGGGGAGCTGTTTTTT. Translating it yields CASSRITGGMNTGELFF.

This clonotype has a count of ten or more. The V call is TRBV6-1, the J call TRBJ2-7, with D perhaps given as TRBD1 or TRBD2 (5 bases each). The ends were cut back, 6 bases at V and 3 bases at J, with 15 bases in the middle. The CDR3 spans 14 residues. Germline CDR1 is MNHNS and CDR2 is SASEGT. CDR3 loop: CASRQPGRLYEQYF. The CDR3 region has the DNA TGTGCCAGCAGACAACCGGGACGTCTCTACGAGCAGTACTTC.

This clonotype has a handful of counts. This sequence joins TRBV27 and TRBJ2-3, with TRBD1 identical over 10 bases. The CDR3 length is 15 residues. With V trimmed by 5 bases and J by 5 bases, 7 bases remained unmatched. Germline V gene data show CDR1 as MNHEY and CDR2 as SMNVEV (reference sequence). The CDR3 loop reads CASSLRQGALDTQYF. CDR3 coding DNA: TGTGCCAGCAGTCTCCGACAGGGGGCATTAGATACGCAGTATTTT.

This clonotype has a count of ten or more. CDR3 bases: TGCGCCAGCACAGGTAGCGGTTACAATGAGCAGTTCTTC. Translated: CASTGSGYNEQFF. The V and J genes are TRBV5-1 and TRBJ2-1; D may be TRBD2 (6 bases). V was shortened by 6 bases and J by 4 bases, with 11 bases between the two germline ends. The CDR3 contains 13 residues. Germline V lookup: CDR1 SGHRS, CDR2 YFSETQ.

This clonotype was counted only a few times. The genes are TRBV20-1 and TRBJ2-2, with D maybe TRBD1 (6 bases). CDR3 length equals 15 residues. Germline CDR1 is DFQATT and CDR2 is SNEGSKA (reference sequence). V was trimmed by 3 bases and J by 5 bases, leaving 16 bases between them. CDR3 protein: CSASPRDNWTGELFF. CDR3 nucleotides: TGCAGTGCTAGCCCCCGGGACAATTGGACCGGGGAGCTGTTTTTT.

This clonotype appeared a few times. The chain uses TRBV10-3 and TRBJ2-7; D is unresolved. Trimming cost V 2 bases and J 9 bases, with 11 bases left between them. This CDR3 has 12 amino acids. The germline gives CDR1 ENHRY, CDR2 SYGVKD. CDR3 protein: CAISEGGLGQYF. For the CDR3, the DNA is TGTGCCATCAGTGAGGGCGGTCTTGGGCAGTACTTC.

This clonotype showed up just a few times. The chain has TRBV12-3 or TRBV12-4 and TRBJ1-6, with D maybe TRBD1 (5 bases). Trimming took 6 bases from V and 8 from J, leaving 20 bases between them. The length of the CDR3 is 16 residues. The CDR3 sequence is CASSRVGAGLYSPLHF. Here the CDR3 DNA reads TGTGCCAGCAGCCGCGTTGGGGCGGGCTTATATTCACCCCTCCACTTT.

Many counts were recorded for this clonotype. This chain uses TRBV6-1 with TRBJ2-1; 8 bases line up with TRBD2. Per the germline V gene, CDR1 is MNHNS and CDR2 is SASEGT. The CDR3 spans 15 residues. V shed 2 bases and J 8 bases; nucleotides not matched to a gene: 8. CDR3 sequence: CASSESRGGSDEQFF. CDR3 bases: TGTGCCAGCAGTGAAAGTCGGGGGGGAAGCGATGAGCAGTTCTTC.

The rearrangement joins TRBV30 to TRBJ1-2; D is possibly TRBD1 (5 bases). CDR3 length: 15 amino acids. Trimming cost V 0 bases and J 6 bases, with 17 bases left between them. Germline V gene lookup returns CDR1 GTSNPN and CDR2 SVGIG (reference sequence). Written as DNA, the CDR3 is TGTGCCTGGAGTGTAGGTCAGGGAAGCAACCATGGCTACACCTTC. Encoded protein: CAWSVGQGSNHGYTF.

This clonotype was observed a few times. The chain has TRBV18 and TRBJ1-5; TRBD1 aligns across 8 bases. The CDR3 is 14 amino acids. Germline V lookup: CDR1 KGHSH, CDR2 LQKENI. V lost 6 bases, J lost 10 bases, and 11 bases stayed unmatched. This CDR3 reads CASSPGTGFKPQHF. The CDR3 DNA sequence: TGTGCCAGCTCCCCCGGGACAGGATTTAAACCCCAGCATTTT.